A selection of T cell receptor beta chains follows, all from one sample in a study of CD8 T cells in ankylosing spondylitis. From the 5' RACE reads, TCRdb called clonotypes with MiXCR, one entry per CDR3 protein. The data contain roughly 90,000 distinct CDR3 sequences, roughly 9% of them singletons. The sample consisted of blood, either unsorted or a sorted T cell fraction (not recorded which). Receptors were obtained from a male donor with ankylosing spondylitis. Both conserved end residues are part of each CDR3. A D gene is named only where the DNA matches it firmly. Clone size appears in some rows only: once, few, many, or a class for an expanded clone.

clone size: NA
V gene: TRBV3-1
J gene: TRBJ2-4
D gene: NA
CDR3 DNA: TGTGCCAGCAGCCAAGGCCCCCTAAGGAACATTCAGTACTTC
CDR3 protein: CASSQGPLRNIQYF

clone size: few
V gene: TRBV25-1
J gene: TRBJ2-2
D gene: NA
CDR3 DNA: TGTGCCAGCAGTGACCTAGGCGCCACCGGGGAGCTGTTTTTT
CDR3 protein: CASSDLGATGELFF

clone size: NA
V gene: TRBV5-1
J gene: TRBJ2-1
D gene: NA
CDR3 DNA: TGCGCCAGCAGCTTTTTCATGAGTGAGCAGTTCTTC
CDR3 protein: CASSFFMSEQFF

clone size: many
V gene: TRBV28
J gene: TRBJ2-1
D gene: TRBD1
CDR3 DNA: TGTGCCAGCAATCCCGCAGGGGGCTCCTACAATGAGCAGTTCTTC
CDR3 protein: CASNPAGGSYNEQFF

clone size: few
V gene: TRBV11-2
J gene: TRBJ2-5
D gene: TRBD2
CDR3 DNA: TGTGCCAGCAGCTTAGTTTTGACTAGCGGGACCGTTCAAGAGACCCAGTACTTC
CDR3 protein: CASSLVLTSGTVQETQYF

clone size: NA
V gene: TRBV20-1
J gene: TRBJ2-2
D gene: NA
CDR3 DNA: TGCAGTGCTAGGGACCTAGACAGTGCGAACACCGGGGAGCTGTTTTTT
CDR3 protein: CSARDLDSANTGELFF

clone size: NA
V gene: TRBV7-9
J gene: TRBJ2-6
D gene: TRBD1
CDR3 DNA: TGTGCCAGCAGCCTCGGACAGGGCCGGTCTGGGGCCAACGTCCTGACTTTC
CDR3 protein: CASSLGQGRSGANVLTF

clone size: many
V gene: TRBV4-1
J gene: TRBJ2-2
D gene: NA
CDR3 DNA: TGCGCCAGCAGCCAAGATTGGTCTTCCACCGGGGAGCTGTTTTTT
CDR3 protein: CASSQDWSSTGELFF

clone size: many
V gene: TRBV5-5
J gene: TRBJ2-1
D gene: NA
CDR3 DNA: TGTGCCAGCAGCTCTTTCCAGTACAATGAGCAGTTCTTC
CDR3 protein: CASSSFQYNEQFF

clone size: few
V gene: TRBV27
J gene: TRBJ2-3
D gene: NA
CDR3 DNA: TGTGCCAGCAGTGACGGGCCCCCAGATACGCAGTATTTT
CDR3 protein: CASSDGPPDTQYF

clone size: few
V gene: TRBV7-9
J gene: TRBJ2-5
D gene: NA
CDR3 DNA: TGTGCCAGCAGCTTAGCTTTCGGACAGCGGTACCAAGAGACCCAGTACTTC
CDR3 protein: CASSLAFGQRYQETQYF

clone size: many
V gene: TRBV21-1
J gene: TRBJ2-3
D gene: NA
CDR3 DNA: TGTGCCAGCAGCCCCTGGGATCCCCGGGGAGATACGCAGTATTTT
CDR3 protein: CASSPWDPRGDTQYF

clone size: many
V gene: TRBV7-9
J gene: TRBJ1-2
D gene: NA
CDR3 DNA: TGTGCCAGCAGCCAAATTATTTCTAACTATGGCTACACCTTC
CDR3 protein: CASSQIISNYGYTF

clone size: NA
V gene: TRBV5-1
J gene: TRBJ2-3
D gene: NA
CDR3 DNA: TGCGCCAGCAGCCCGCAGGGGCTTCCAGATACGCAGTATTTT
CDR3 protein: CASSPQGLPDTQYF

clone size: NA
V gene: TRBV24-1
J gene: TRBJ2-2
D gene: NA
CDR3 DNA: TGTGCCACCAGTGACCCTACCGGGGAGCTGTTTTTT
CDR3 protein: CATSDPTGELFF

clone size: many
V gene: TRBV5-1
J gene: TRBJ1-6
D gene: NA
CDR3 DNA: TGCGCCAGCAGCCGGATTGGAGGGAATTCACCCCTCCACTTT
CDR3 protein: CASSRIGGNSPLHF

clone size: many
V gene: TRBV9
J gene: TRBJ2-2
D gene: NA
CDR3 DNA: TGTGCCAGCAGCCTTCACAGAGACACCGGGGAGCTGTTTTTT
CDR3 protein: CASSLHRDTGELFF

clone size: NA
V gene: TRBV4-1
J gene: TRBJ2-1
D gene: TRBD2
CDR3 DNA: TGCGCCAGCAGCCCCAGGGCCGGGGCTAGCGGGATCTCCTACAATGAGCAGTTCTTC
CDR3 protein: CASSPRAGASGISYNEQFF

clone size: NA
V gene: TRBV5-6
J gene: TRBJ2-7
D gene: TRBD1
CDR3 DNA: TGTGCCAGCAGCTCCCGGCCGGGACAGGGGAGCAACGAGCAGTACTTC
CDR3 protein: CASSSRPGQGSNEQYF

clone size: few
V gene: TRBV5-1
J gene: TRBJ2-7
D gene: NA
CDR3 DNA: TGCGCCAGCAGCGCGGCATACGAGCAGTACTTC
CDR3 protein: CASSAAYEQYF

clone size: few
V gene: TRBV20-1
J gene: TRBJ2-7
D gene: TRBD2
CDR3 DNA: TGCAGTGCTAGAGATTTCGGGACTAGCGGATACGAGCAGTACTTC
CDR3 protein: CSARDFGTSGYEQYF

clone size: NA
V gene: TRBV7-2
J gene: TRBJ1-5
D gene: NA
CDR3 DNA: TGTGCCAGCAGCTTAGGGGCAGGGCGGCAGCCCCAGCATTTT
CDR3 protein: CASSLGAGRQPQHF

clone size: NA
V gene: TRBV7-2
J gene: TRBJ2-3
D gene: TRBD2
CDR3 DNA: TGTGCCAGCAGCTTAGGCAGACTAGCGGGAGGGCCAGATACGCAGTATTTT
CDR3 protein: CASSLGRLAGGPDTQYF

clone size: many
V gene: TRBV4-2
J gene: TRBJ2-2
D gene: TRBD2
CDR3 DNA: TGTGCCAGCAGCCGAGAATTGGGACTAGCGGGAGATTTCGCCGGGGAGCTGTTTTTT
CDR3 protein: CASSRELGLAGDFAGELFF

clone size: many
V gene: TRBV6-2/TRBV6-3
J gene: TRBJ2-5
D gene: NA
CDR3 DNA: TGTGCCAGCAGTTCCACCGGCAGCCAAGAGACCCAGTACTTC
CDR3 protein: CASSSTGSQETQYF

clone size: many
V gene: TRBV27
J gene: TRBJ1-6
D gene: NA
CDR3 DNA: TGTGCCAGCAGTTTTGGATCCCTCTATAATTCACCCCTCCACTTT
CDR3 protein: CASSFGSLYNSPLHF

clone size: few
V gene: TRBV27
J gene: TRBJ2-7
D gene: TRBD2
CDR3 DNA: TGTGCCAGCAGTTTATGGGGGACTAGGAACGGGCAGTACTTC
CDR3 protein: CASSLWGTRNGQYF

clone size: NA
V gene: TRBV6-6
J gene: TRBJ1-2
D gene: NA
CDR3 DNA: TGTGCCAGCAGTTCGACAGGAACTGGCTACACCTTC
CDR3 protein: CASSSTGTGYTF

clone size: many
V gene: TRBV12-3/TRBV12-4
J gene: TRBJ2-1
D gene: TRBD2
CDR3 DNA: TGTGCCAGCAGTCCTGACCCACTAGCGGAGGGACCCAATGAGCAGTTCTTC
CDR3 protein: CASSPDPLAEGPNEQFF

clone size: NA
V gene: TRBV20-1
J gene: TRBJ2-1
D gene: TRBD1
CDR3 DNA: TGCAGTGCTAGGGGCCGGGACAGGGGGCTGAGTGAGCAGTTCTTC
CDR3 protein: CSARGRDRGLSEQFF

clone size: many
V gene: TRBV7-9
J gene: TRBJ2-7
D gene: TRBD1
CDR3 DNA: TGTGCCAGCAGCTTATCACAGGGGACCTCCTACGAGCAGTACTTC
CDR3 protein: CASSLSQGTSYEQYF

clone size: many
V gene: TRBV11-2
J gene: TRBJ2-3
D gene: NA
CDR3 DNA: TGTGCCAGCAGCCAGACAGATACGCAGTATTTT
CDR3 protein: CASSQTDTQYF

clone size: NA
V gene: TRBV20-1
J gene: TRBJ2-1
D gene: TRBD2
CDR3 DNA: TGCAGTGCTAGATGGCTAGCGGGAGTCTACAATGAGCAGTTCTTC
CDR3 protein: CSARWLAGVYNEQFF

clone size: many
V gene: TRBV20-1
J gene: TRBJ2-5
D gene: TRBD2
CDR3 DNA: TGCAGTGCTAGAGGGACTAGCGGGAGTCTGGAGACCCAGTACTTC
CDR3 protein: CSARGTSGSLETQYF

clone size: many
V gene: TRBV7-9
J gene: TRBJ1-1
D gene: NA
CDR3 DNA: TGTGCCAGCAGCTCACTAAGGCCCCCTATGACTGAAGCTTTCTTT
CDR3 protein: CASSSLRPPMTEAFF

clone size: few
V gene: TRBV27
J gene: TRBJ1-1
D gene: NA
CDR3 DNA: TGTGCCAGCAGTTTAGGCCGCTCCGGGAGCACTGAAGCTTTCTTT
CDR3 protein: CASSLGRSGSTEAFF

clone size: many
V gene: TRBV3-1
J gene: TRBJ2-7
D gene: TRBD2
CDR3 DNA: TGTGCCAGCAGCCCCCCCGGACTAGCGGAGTACGAGCAGTACTTC
CDR3 protein: CASSPPGLAEYEQYF

clone size: few
V gene: TRBV27
J gene: TRBJ2-7
D gene: NA
CDR3 DNA: TGTGCCAGCAGGCGGGACGGGTCCTACGAGCAGTACTTC
CDR3 protein: CASRRDGSYEQYF

clone size: few
V gene: TRBV24-1
J gene: TRBJ2-2
D gene: NA
CDR3 DNA: TGTGCCACCAGTGCCGCCGGGGAGCTGTTTTTT
CDR3 protein: CATSAAGELFF

clone size: many
V gene: TRBV24-1
J gene: TRBJ2-5
D gene: NA
CDR3 DNA: TGTGCCACCAGTGACGTCGGTTCGGGAGAGACCCAGTACTTC
CDR3 protein: CATSDVGSGETQYF

clone size: few
V gene: TRBV7-8
J gene: TRBJ2-3
D gene: TRBD2
CDR3 DNA: TGTGCCAGCTACATAGCGGGAGGGCGCGGCACAGATACGCAGTATTTT
CDR3 protein: CASYIAGGRGTDTQYF

clone size: few
V gene: TRBV20-1
J gene: TRBJ1-3
D gene: NA
CDR3 DNA: TGCAGTGCTAGTCCTGTCAGCTCTGGAAACACCATATATTTT
CDR3 protein: CSASPVSSGNTIYF

clone size: few
V gene: TRBV9
J gene: TRBJ2-2
D gene: NA
CDR3 DNA: TGTGCCAGCAGCGCGAGCGGTACCGGGGAGCTGTTTTTT
CDR3 protein: CASSASGTGELFF

clone size: few
V gene: TRBV27
J gene: TRBJ1-3
D gene: NA
CDR3 DNA: TGTGCCAGCCGGACGGCGGCTGGAAACACCATATATTTT
CDR3 protein: CASRTAAGNTIYF

clone size: NA
V gene: TRBV5-1
J gene: TRBJ2-6
D gene: NA
CDR3 DNA: TGCGCCAGCAGCTTAGGTCAGGGGACTTTTACCAACGTCCTGACTTTC
CDR3 protein: CASSLGQGTFTNVLTF

clone size: NA
V gene: TRBV20-1
J gene: TRBJ2-7
D gene: TRBD1
CDR3 DNA: TGCAGTGCTAGAGATATTGATGGGGACAGGAGCTCCTACGAGCAGTACTTC
CDR3 protein: CSARDIDGDRSSYEQYF

clone size: NA
V gene: TRBV9
J gene: TRBJ2-5
D gene: NA
CDR3 DNA: TGTGCCAGCAGCGTAGGGACGTCCCCAAGAGAGGCCCAGTACTTC
CDR3 protein: CASSVGTSPREAQYF

clone size: few
V gene: TRBV5-1
J gene: TRBJ2-2
D gene: TRBD1
CDR3 DNA: TGCGCCAGCAGCGCCGGGACAGGAGCCACCGGGGAGCTGTTTTTT
CDR3 protein: CASSAGTGATGELFF

clone size: many
V gene: TRBV7-2
J gene: TRBJ2-1
D gene: NA
CDR3 DNA: TGTGCCAGCAGCCCAACCGGGACTCGATTTTACAATGAGCAGTTCTTC
CDR3 protein: CASSPTGTRFYNEQFF

clone size: many
V gene: TRBV20-1
J gene: TRBJ2-7
D gene: TRBD2
CDR3 DNA: TGCAGTGCCGTCCGGCCTAGCGGGAACGCCTACGAGCAGTACTTC
CDR3 protein: CSAVRPSGNAYEQYF

clone size: NA
V gene: TRBV12-3/TRBV12-4
J gene: TRBJ1-2
D gene: NA
CDR3 DNA: TGTGCCAGCAGTAATTACTATGGCTACACCTTC
CDR3 protein: CASSNYYGYTF

clone size: many
V gene: TRBV12-3/TRBV12-4
J gene: TRBJ1-4
D gene: NA
CDR3 DNA: TGTGCCAGCAGTTTGACAGGAGCACCTAATGAAAAACTGTTTTTT
CDR3 protein: CASSLTGAPNEKLFF

clone size: few
V gene: TRBV15
J gene: TRBJ1-5
D gene: NA
CDR3 DNA: TGTGCCACCAGCAGCCGGGAGTCTCAGCCCCAGCATTTT
CDR3 protein: CATSSRESQPQHF

clone size: many
V gene: TRBV12-3/TRBV12-4
J gene: TRBJ1-3
D gene: NA
CDR3 DNA: TGTGCCAGCACCCCGGTGCGGGGAAACACCATATATTTT
CDR3 protein: CASTPVRGNTIYF

clone size: NA
V gene: TRBV9
J gene: TRBJ2-7
D gene: NA
CDR3 DNA: TGTGCCAGCAGCGTCGGACCGAGTTCCTACGAGCAGTACTTC
CDR3 protein: CASSVGPSSYEQYF

clone size: NA
V gene: TRBV20-1
J gene: TRBJ2-2
D gene: NA
CDR3 DNA: TGCAGTGCTTTCCCCCGGACCGAATACGACGCCGGGGAGCTGTTTTTT
CDR3 protein: CSAFPRTEYDAGELFF

clone size: NA
V gene: TRBV2
J gene: TRBJ2-1
D gene: TRBD2
CDR3 DNA: TGTGCCAGCAGTGAAGAGGAACTAGCGGCCTACAATGAGCAGTTCTTC
CDR3 protein: CASSEEELAAYNEQFF

clone size: NA
V gene: TRBV5-1
J gene: TRBJ2-2
D gene: NA
CDR3 DNA: TGCGCCAGCAGCCCCCATGGTAGCGCGAACACCGGGGAGCTGTTTTTT
CDR3 protein: CASSPHGSANTGELFF